Shown below are 11 T cell receptor beta chains from a single sample sequenced in a study. TCRdb itself ran the 5' RACE reads through MiXCR, one entry per CDR3 protein. Among about 42,000 distinct CDR3 sequences, approximately 30% were seen once, and the ten largest hold less than 5%. Sequencing was performed on tumor-infiltrating memory CD4+ T cells sorted from the breast tumor. Subset indicated: memory CD4+ T cells, CD4+CD45RO+CD25-. The receptors were gathered from a female donor with breast cancer.

This clonotype was recorded a few times. The chain couples TRBV6-5 to TRBJ2-5; no firm D call. With 5 bases removed from V and 3 bases from J, the gap between germline ends came to 10 bases. CDR1 is MNHEY, CDR2 SVGAGI, per germline. The CDR3 consists of 13 residues. CDR3 protein: CASSRDFEETQYF. The CDR3 nucleotides are TGTGCCAGCAGTAGGGATTTCGAAGAGACCCAGTACTTC.

The chain recombines TRBV29-1 with TRBJ2-2; D gene unclear. CDR3 length: 15 amino acids. Trimming took 1 base from V and 5 from J, leaving 14 bases between them. The germline V gene has CDR1 SQVTM and CDR2 ANQGSEA. CDR3 sequence: CSVEVSELVTGELFF. Here the CDR3 DNA reads TGCAGCGTTGAAGTTTCAGAGTTGGTGACCGGGGAGCTGTTTTTT.

This clonotype was counted many times. This chain links TRBV29-1 with TRBJ2-1; a weak D match, TRBD1 (6 bases). Germline V gene sequence: CDR1 SQVTM, CDR2 ANQGSEA. The V end lost 6 bases, the J end lost 8 bases, and 17 bases lay between the germline ends. The CDR3 is made up of 13 amino acids. The chain's CDR3 is CSVEGVVSDEQFF. The CDR3 nucleotides read TGCAGCGTCGAGGGGGTCGTTTCGGATGAGCAGTTCTTC.

The chain employs TRBV11-3 and TRBJ2-5; D may be TRBD1 (6 bases). CDR3 length: 14 amino acids. Deletions cut 5 bases from V and 4 bases from J, with 14 bases between. Looked up from germline, CDR1 is SGHNT and CDR2 is YENEEA. DNA of the CDR3: TGTGCCAGCAGCCCTACAGGGAACGGAGAGACCCAGTACTTC. This translates into CASSPTGNGETQYF.

As DNA, the CDR3 is TGTGCCAGCAGCAGCGGATGGACGGAGGACACCGGGGAGCTGTTTTTT. It codes for CASSSGWTEDTGELFF. The chain employs TRBV7-8 and TRBJ2-2, with D tentatively TRBD2 (5 bases). The ends were cut back, 5 bases at V and 3 bases at J, with 16 bases in the middle. There are 16 residues in the CDR3. Looked up from germline, CDR1 is SGHVS and CDR2 is FQNEAQ.

The chain has TRBV13 and TRBJ1-2; no clear D. The CDR3 has 15 residues. CDR1 and CDR2 (germline): PRHDT, FYEKMQ (reference sequence). V shed 5 bases and J shed 1 base, with 14 bases lying between them. For the CDR3, the DNA is TGTGCCAGCAGCCTACGGCGGGCAGTTAACTATGGCTACACCTTC. Amino acids: CASSLRRAVNYGYTF.

This chain uses TRBV24-1 with TRBJ2-1; D may be TRBD1 or TRBD2 (6 bases each). Germline assignment: CDR1 KGHDR and CDR2 SFDVKD. The CDR3 extends over 13 amino acids. Trimming removed 1 base from V and 11 bases from J, with 11 bases in between. The chain's CDR3 is CATSDFVGGQQFF. DNA of the CDR3: TGTGCCACCAGTGATTTTGTCGGGGGCCAGCAGTTCTTC.

CDR3 bases: TGTGCCAGCAGCTTAACGGGGCAGGATTCACCCCTCCACTTT. Its translation is CASSLTGQDSPLHF. The rearrangement joins TRBV7-3 to TRBJ1-6; tentatively, D is TRBD1 (5 bases). CDR3 length: 14 residues. Deletions cut 0 bases from V and 8 bases from J, with 8 bases between. Germline-derived CDR1 and CDR2 are SGHTA and FQGTGA.

Ten or more counts support this clonotype. The V gene is TRBV7-9, the J gene TRBJ2-3, with D unclear. In germline, CDR1 is SEHNR, CDR2 FQNEAQ (reference sequence). The CDR3 contains 12 residues. Trimming removed 0 bases at V and 6 bases at J, with 4 bases between. CDR3 bases: TGTGCCAGCAGCTTAGCGGCGGATACGCAGTATTTT. Translated, it gives CASSLAADTQYF.

The chain employs TRBV25-1 and TRBJ2-7, with D maybe TRBD2 (6 bases). With 9 bases removed from V and 2 bases from J, the gap between germline ends came to 23 bases. CDR1 and CDR2 (germline): MGHDK, SYGVNS. CDR3 length: 16 residues. The CDR3 is CASQALAGSATYEQYF. The CDR3 DNA reads TGTGCCAGTCAGGCCCTAGCCGGGAGTGCAACCTACGAGCAGTACTTC.

The chain joins TRBV4-1 to TRBJ2-7; no definite D call. CDR3 length: 15 residues. CDR1 is MGHRA, CDR2 YSYEKL, per germline. V was trimmed by 0 bases and J by 2 bases, leaving 11 bases between them. Written as DNA, the CDR3 is TGCGCCAGCAGCCAAGATGACGGGCGGCCCTACGAGCAGTACTTC. It specifies CASSQDDGRPYEQYF.